The entry that follows covers one T cell receptor beta chain sequence. Its antigen is not known. This CDR3 is built from 15 residues. V lost 2 bases to trimming and J lost 6 bases, with 16 bases between them. Per the germline V gene, CDR1 is KGHSH and CDR2 is LQKENI. HTBI primers from iRepertoire and Arm-PCR of CDR3 regions yielded the TCR beta libraries. A single record per CDR3 protein comes from TCRdb applying MiXCR to the multiplex PCR reads. Here the sample spans 430,000 or so distinct CDR3 sequences, 21% being singletons. The record originates from a study of regulatory T cells in long-lasting Graves disease. Study-wide background: It was over 5 years of antithyroid drugs, with positive TSH receptor antibodies, that meant persistent Graves' disease. Findings of the study overall: TRBV28, TRBJ1-2 and TRBJ2-5 emerged as the favored segments in persistent disease. Reduced TCR diversity was observed in persistent Graves' patients versus newly diagnosed patients.

Time point specified: persistent/refractory GD, antithyroid drugs over 5 years with positive TRAb. Isolated PBMC RNA provided the starting material for the TCR library. About 9.2 milliliters of peripheral blood were taken and placed in EDTA tubes. This TCR was sampled from a female donor with Graves disease. This chain uses TRBV18 with TRBJ1-1, with TRBD1 as a possible D gene (6 bases). Here the sequenced sample was peripheral blood mononuclear cells (PBMCs), taken when the disease was refractory, from a patient treated with antithyroid drugs. Here the CDR3 reads CASSPETGRTAEAFF. The CDR3, as DNA: TGTGCCAGCTCACCAGAAACAGGGAGGACAGCTGAAGCTTTCTTT.